The T cell receptor (beta chain) described here comes from a study of blood T cell repertoires in COVID-19. The CDR3 has 14 residues. V was clipped by 8 bases and J by 1 base; unmatched bases: 7. CDR1 is LNHDA and CDR2 is SQIVND in the germline V gene (reference sequence). Produced via immunoSEQ multiplex PCR; TCRdb's table is partial and in-frame only. The sample lists 200,000 to 300,000 clones; 80% to 90% were seen once. This TCR came from a man in his fifties or sixties with acute or convalescent COVID-19. The sequenced sample was peripheral blood. J is TRBJ2-7 and V is TRBV19, with TRBD1 matching over 8 bases. DNA for the CDR3: TGTGCCAGTGGCCCGGGACAGGATTCCTACGAGCAGTACTTC. Protein: CASGPGQDSYEQYF.